This T cell receptor beta chain was profiled in a study of cytomegalovirus exposure and HLA in healthy donors. Germline V gene sequence: CDR1 MNHEY, CDR2 SMNVEV (reference sequence). The CDR3 has 13 amino acids. Trimming cost V 5 bases and J 6 bases, with 14 bases left between them. 60 Vbeta and 13 Jbeta primers were used in PCR. Profiling relied on immunoSEQ multiplex PCR, and the TCRdb table lists in-frame clones only, not all of them. The sample gives approximately 150,000 clones, 75% to 85% of which show up once; roughly 3.4% is in the top ten. V is TRBV27 and J is TRBJ2-7; the D is unclear. The sequence came from a human donor in good health. The sequenced sample was PBMCs. The CDR3 sequence: CASSHAVGCEQYF. CDR3 bases: TGTGCCAGCAGTCACGCGGTGGGTTGCGAGCAGTACTTC.